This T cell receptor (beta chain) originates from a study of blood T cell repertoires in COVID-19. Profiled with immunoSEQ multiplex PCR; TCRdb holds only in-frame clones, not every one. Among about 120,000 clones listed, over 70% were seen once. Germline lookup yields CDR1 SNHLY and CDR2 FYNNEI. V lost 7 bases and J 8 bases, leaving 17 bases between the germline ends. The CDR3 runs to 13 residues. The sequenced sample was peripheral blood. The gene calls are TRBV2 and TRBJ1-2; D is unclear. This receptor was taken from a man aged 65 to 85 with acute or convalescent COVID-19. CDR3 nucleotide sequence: TGTGCCAGCACACTCGGGTCCCACGGAGGCTACACCTTC. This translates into CASTLGSHGGYTF.